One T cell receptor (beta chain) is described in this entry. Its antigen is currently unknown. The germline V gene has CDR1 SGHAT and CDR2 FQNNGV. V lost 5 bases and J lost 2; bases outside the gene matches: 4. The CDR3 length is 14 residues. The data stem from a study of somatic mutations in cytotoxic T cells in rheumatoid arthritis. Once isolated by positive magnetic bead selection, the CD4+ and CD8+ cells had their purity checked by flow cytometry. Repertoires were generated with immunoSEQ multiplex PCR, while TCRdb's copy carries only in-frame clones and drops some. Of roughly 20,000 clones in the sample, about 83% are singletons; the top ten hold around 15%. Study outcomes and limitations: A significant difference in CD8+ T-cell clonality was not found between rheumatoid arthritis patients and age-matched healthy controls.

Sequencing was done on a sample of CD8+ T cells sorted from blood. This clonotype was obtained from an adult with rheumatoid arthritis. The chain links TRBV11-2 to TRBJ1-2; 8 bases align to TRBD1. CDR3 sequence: CASSPRDRNYGYTF. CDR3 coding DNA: TGTGCCAGCAGCCCTCGGGACAGGAACTATGGCTACACCTTC.